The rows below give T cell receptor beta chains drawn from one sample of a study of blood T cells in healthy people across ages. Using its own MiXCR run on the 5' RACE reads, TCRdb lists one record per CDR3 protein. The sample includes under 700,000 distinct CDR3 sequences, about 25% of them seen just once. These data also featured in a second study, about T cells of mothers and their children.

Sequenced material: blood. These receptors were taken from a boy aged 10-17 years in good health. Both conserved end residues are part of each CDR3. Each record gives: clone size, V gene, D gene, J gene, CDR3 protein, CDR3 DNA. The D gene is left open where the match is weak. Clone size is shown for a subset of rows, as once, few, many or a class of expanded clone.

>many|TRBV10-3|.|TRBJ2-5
CAIRPGQQETQYF
TGTGCCATCAGGCCGGGGCAGCAAGAGACCCAGTACTTC
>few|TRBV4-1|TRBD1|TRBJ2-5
CASSQSGTGEETQYF
TGCGCCAGCAGCCAGTCGGGGACAGGGGAAGAGACCCAGTACTTC
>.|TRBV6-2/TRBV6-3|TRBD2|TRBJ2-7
CASSYRAGESHEQYF
TGTGCCAGCAGTTACCGTGCGGGAGAAAGCCACGAGCAGTACTTC
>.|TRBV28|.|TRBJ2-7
CASSLVGPAGGYEQYF
TGTGCCAGCAGTTTAGTAGGTCCAGCCGGTGGGTACGAGCAGTACTTC
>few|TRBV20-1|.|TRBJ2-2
CSATRQRNTGELFF
TGCAGTGCTACCAGACAGAGGAACACCGGGGAGCTGTTTTTT
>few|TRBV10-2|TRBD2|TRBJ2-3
CASTREATDTQYF
TGCGCCAGCACCCGGGAGGCCACAGATACGCAGTATTTT
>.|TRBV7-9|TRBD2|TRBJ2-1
CASSLAERGGDNEQFF
TGTGCCAGCAGCTTAGCCGAGCGGGGGGGAGACAATGAGCAGTTCTTC
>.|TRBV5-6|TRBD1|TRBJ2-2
CASSVDRVTGELFF
TGTGCCAGCAGCGTGGACAGGGTCACCGGGGAGCTGTTTTTT
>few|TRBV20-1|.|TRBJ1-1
CSARGTEEGMNTEAFF
TGCAGTGCTAGAGGGACAGAGGAGGGTATGAACACTGAAGCTTTCTTT
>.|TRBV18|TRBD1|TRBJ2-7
CASSAGTGISGGEQYF
TGTGCCAGCTCAGCCGGGACAGGGATCTCAGGGGGCGAGCAGTACTTC
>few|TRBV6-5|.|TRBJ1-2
CASNGEYYGYTF
TGTGCCAGCAATGGGGAGTACTATGGCTACACCTTC
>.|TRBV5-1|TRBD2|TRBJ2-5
CASSSIGLAGVDETQYF
TGCGCCAGCAGCTCTATCGGACTAGCGGGAGTAGACGAGACCCAGTACTTC
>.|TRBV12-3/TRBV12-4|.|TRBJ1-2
CASSSRILHGYTF
TGTGCCAGCAGTTCTCGGATACTCCATGGCTACACCTTC
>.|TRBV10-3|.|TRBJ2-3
CAIRRTLSSTDTQYF
TGTGCCATCAGGAGGACATTGTCTAGCACAGATACGCAGTATTTT
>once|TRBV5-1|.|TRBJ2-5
CASSLNGPAVGETQYF
TGCGCCAGCAGCTTGAACGGCCCAGCTGTGGGGGAGACCCAGTACTTC
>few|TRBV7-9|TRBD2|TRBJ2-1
CASSDSGGDYNEQFF
TGTGCCAGCAGCGACAGCGGGGGGGATTACAATGAGCAGTTCTTC
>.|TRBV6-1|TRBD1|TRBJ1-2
CASSRGTDYNPYYGYTF
TGTGCCAGCAGCCGAGGGACAGACTATAACCCCTACTATGGCTACACCTTC
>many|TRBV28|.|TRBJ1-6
CASRTGLSSYNSPLHF
TGTGCCAGTAGAACAGGTTTAAGCTCCTATAATTCACCCCTCCACTTT
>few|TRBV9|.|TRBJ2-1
CASSVESRNEQFF
TGTGCCAGCAGCGTAGAGTCTCGCAATGAGCAGTTCTTC
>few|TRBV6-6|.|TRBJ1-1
CASSPAWGMNTEAFF
TGTGCCAGCAGCCCAGCCTGGGGGATGAACACTGAAGCTTTCTTT
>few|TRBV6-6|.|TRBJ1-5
CASMTDQPQHF
TGTGCCAGCATGACGGATCAGCCCCAGCATTTT
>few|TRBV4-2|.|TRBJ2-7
CASSPFGGSSYEQYF
TGTGCCAGCAGCCCGTTCGGCGGCAGCTCCTACGAGCAGTACTTC
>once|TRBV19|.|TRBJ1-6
CASSILEGPSDNSPLHF
TGTGCCAGTAGTATTCTCGAGGGACCTTCCGATAATTCACCCCTCCACTTT